The T cell receptor beta chain under discussion was sequenced for a study of blood T cell repertoires in COVID-19. Study as a whole: The United States, Italy and Spain were the sources of the acute and convalescent COVID-19 samples. Sources were T cells, B-cell-depleted T cells, or PBMCs; the material itself was cDNA or gDNA.

This clone was observed once. Germline lookup yields CDR1 SGHTA and CDR2 FQGNSA. V dropped 3 bases and J dropped 3 bases, with 11 bases sitting between them. There are 14 residues in the CDR3. Sequencing was performed with immunoSEQ multiplex PCR; in TCRdb, only in-frame clones are kept and a portion is missing. The top ten clones hold 6% to 9.5% of a sample with a few hundred thousand clones, approximately 83% of them seen once. J is TRBJ1-2 and V is TRBV7-2; tentative D call: TRBD1 (5 bases). The sequence was collected from a woman between 50 and 59 years old with acute or convalescent COVID-19. Input material: peripheral blood. The DNA of the CDR3 is TGTGCCAGCAGCTTGGGCAGGGTATACTATGGCTACACCTTC. Translating gives CASSLGRVYYGYTF.